This T cell receptor beta chain was documented in a study of prognosis after radiotherapy for stage I lung cancer. Study-wide context: Non-small cell lung cancer patients were all deemed medically inoperable. Study-level findings and limits: The way patients used TRBV and TRBJ genes reportedly differed depending on whether they had metastases.

The V end lost 8 bases, the J end lost 11 bases, and 21 bases lay between the germline ends. The CDR3 is made up of 13 amino acids. Germline loops: CDR1 MNHEY, CDR2 SMNVEV (reference sequence). Points on this clonotype: The antigen is not known. A far larger clone is off by one base, so a read error is likely.

Multiplex PCR in two rounds served to amplify TCR beta CDR3 from genomic DNA. During first-round PCR, primers specific to each TRBV and TRBJ gene were used. MiXCR, run by TCRdb on the multiplex PCR reads, gives a single entry per CDR3 protein. The repertoire holds 13,000 or so distinct CDR3 sequences, with roughly 49% as singletons. The chain joins TRBV27 to TRBJ2-5, with D possibly being TRBD2 (5 bases). Sequencing used PBMCs, obtained before or after stereotactic body radiation therapy (not recorded which). The receptor was isolated from a donor over 45 with non-small cell lung cancer. CDR3 loop: CASSSGFYNEQYF. In DNA form, the CDR3 reads TGTGCCAGCTCTTCGGGGTTTTACAATGAGCAGTACTTC.